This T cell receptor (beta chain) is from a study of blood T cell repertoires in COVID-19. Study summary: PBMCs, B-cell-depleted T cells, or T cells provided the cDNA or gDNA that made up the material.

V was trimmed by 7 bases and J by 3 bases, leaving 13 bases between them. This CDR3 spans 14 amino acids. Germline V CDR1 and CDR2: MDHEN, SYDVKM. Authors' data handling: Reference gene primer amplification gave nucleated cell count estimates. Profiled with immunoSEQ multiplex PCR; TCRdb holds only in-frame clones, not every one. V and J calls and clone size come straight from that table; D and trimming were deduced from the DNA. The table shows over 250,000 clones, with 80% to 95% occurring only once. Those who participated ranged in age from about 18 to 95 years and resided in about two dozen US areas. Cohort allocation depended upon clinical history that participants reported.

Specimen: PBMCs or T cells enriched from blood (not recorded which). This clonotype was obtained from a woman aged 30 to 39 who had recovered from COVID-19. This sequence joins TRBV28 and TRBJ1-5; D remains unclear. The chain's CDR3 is CASILDGNNQPQHF. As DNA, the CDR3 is TGTGCCAGCATCTTGGACGGGAACAATCAGCCCCAGCATTTT.